Sequencing of this T cell receptor (beta chain) was carried out in a study of blood T cell repertoires in COVID-19. Study background: Nucleic acid was either cDNA or gDNA, and it came from T cells, B-cell-depleted T cells, or PBMCs.

J lost 2 bases, V lost 1 base, and 3 bases had no gene match. This CDR3 region has 16 residues. Germline V lookup: CDR1 SGDLS, CDR2 YYNGEE. Authors' methods: For nucleated cells, counts were estimated from reference gene primer amplification. TCRdb keeps only in-frame clones here, not all; method: immunoSEQ multiplex PCR. The D gene and trimming were derived from the DNA, and the V and J assignments and clone size from that table. The sample carries 150,000 to 190,000 clones, roughly 71% recorded once. The sample comprised peripheral blood. This clonotype was obtained from a woman over 75 with acute or convalescent COVID-19. This chain joins TRBV9 and TRBJ1-3, with TRBD1 matching over 10 bases. CDR3 nucleotide sequence: TGTGCCAGCAGCGTATCGGGGACAGGGGCTGGAAACACCATATATTTT. Residues: CASSVSGTGAGNTIYF.